This T cell receptor (beta chain) was identified during a study of CD8 T cells in ankylosing spondylitis. Making the TCR beta libraries involved quantitative 5'-RACE with molecular barcodes. One entry per CDR3 protein results from TCRdb running MiXCR on the 5' RACE reads. The data contain 300,000 to 350,000 distinct CDR3 sequences, 20% of them singletons. This CDR3 is built from 13 residues. V gave up 7 bases and J gave up 7 bases; unmatched junction bases: 6. Sequencing used blood, either unsorted or a sorted T cell fraction (not recorded which). V gene TRBV12-3 or TRBV12-4 combines with J gene TRBJ1-5; 8 nucleotides agree with TRBD1. The source is a female donor with ankylosing spondylitis or in good health (not recorded which). CDR3 sequence (DNA): TGTGCCAGCAAAAAACAGGGGGAGCAGCCCCAGCATTTT. Translating gives CASKKQGEQPQHF.